This record concerns one TCR beta chain sequence. The antigen remains undetermined. The sample is drawn from a study of cytomegalovirus exposure and HLA in healthy donors. CDR1 is LNHDA and CDR2 is SQIVND in the germline V gene (reference sequence). The V segment lost 3 bases and the J segment 0 bases; nucleotides outside the gene matches: 14. The CDR3 consists of 19 residues. PCR primers comprised 60 Vbeta and 13 Jbeta primers. The repertoire was sequenced with immunoSEQ multiplex PCR; TCRdb's copy has only in-frame clones and lacks some. The sample lists approximately 150,000 clones, roughly 80% occurring once. Study findings and constraints: In a later analysis, V- and J-gene trimming of beta chains associated with a DCLRE1C missense variant, replicated independently.

Sequenced sample: PBMCs. The V call is TRBV19, the J call TRBJ2-1, with 7 positions matching TRBD2. The sequence came from a man between 35 and 55 years old in good health and CMV-seronegative. CDR3 in DNA: TGTGCCAGTAGTATTCTTGGCGGGGGTCCGAAGAGCTCCTACAATGAGCAGTTCTTC. It codes for CASSILGGGPKSSYNEQFF.